This TCR beta chain stems from a study of technical replicates of blood from a handful of donors. The V gene end was trimmed by 3 bases and the J gene end by 1 base; junction bases not matched to a gene: 5. Germline V gene sequence: CDR1 SGHRS, CDR2 YFSETQ. This CDR3 spans 16 amino acids. Assay: immunoSEQ multiplex PCR; the TCRdb copy retains only in-frame clones and omits some. Among fewer than 90,000 clones listed, 94% were seen once. The material sequenced was T cells isolated from PBMCs. V is TRBV5-1 and J is TRBJ2-5; 11 bases agree with TRBD2. The receptor was isolated from a human donor in good health. CDR3 bases: TGCGCCAGCAGCTCTATAGCGGGGGGGGGCCAAGAGACCCAGTACTTC. Its protein product is CASSSIAGGGQETQYF.